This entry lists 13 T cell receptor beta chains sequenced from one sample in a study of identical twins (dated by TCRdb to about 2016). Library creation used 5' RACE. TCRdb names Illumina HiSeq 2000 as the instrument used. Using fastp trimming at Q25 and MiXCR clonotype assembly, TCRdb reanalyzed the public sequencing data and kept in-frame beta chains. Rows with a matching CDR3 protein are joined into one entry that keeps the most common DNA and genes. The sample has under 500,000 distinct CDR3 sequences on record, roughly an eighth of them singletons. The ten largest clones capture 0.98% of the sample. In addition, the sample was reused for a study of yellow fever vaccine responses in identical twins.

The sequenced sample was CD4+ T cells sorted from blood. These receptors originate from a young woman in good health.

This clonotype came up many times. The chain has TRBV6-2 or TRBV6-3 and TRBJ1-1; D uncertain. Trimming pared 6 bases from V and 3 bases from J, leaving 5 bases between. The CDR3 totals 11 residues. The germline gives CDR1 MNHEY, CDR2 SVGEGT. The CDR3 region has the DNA TGTGCCAGCAGGGAGTACACTGAAGCTTTCTTT. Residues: CASREYTEAFF.

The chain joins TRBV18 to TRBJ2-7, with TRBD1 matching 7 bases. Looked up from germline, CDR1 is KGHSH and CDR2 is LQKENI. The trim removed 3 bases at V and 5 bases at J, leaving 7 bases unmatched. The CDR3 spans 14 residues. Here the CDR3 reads CASSPGDSTHEQYF. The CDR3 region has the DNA TGTGCCAGCTCACCTGGGGACAGTACACACGAGCAGTACTTC.

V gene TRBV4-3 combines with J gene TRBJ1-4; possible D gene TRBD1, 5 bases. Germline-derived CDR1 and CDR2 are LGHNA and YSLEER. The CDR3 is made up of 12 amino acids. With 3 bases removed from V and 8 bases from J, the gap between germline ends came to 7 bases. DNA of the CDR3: TGCGCCAGCAGCCAGACAGACGAAAAACTGTTTTTT. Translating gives CASSQTDEKLFF.

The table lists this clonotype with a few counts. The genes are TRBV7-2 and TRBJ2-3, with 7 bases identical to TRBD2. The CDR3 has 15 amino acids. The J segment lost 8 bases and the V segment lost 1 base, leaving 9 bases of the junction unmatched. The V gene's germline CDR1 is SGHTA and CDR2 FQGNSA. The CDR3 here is CASSLGIGEGGTQYF. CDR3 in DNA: TGTGCCAGCAGCTTAGGGATCGGGGAGGGCGGTACGCAGTATTTT.

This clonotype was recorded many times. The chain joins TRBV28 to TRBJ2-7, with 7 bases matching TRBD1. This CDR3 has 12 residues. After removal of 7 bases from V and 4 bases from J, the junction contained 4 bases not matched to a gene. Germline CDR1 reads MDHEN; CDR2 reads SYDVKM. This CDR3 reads CASNDREYEQYF. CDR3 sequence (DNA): TGTGCCAGCAACGACAGGGAGTACGAGCAGTACTTC.

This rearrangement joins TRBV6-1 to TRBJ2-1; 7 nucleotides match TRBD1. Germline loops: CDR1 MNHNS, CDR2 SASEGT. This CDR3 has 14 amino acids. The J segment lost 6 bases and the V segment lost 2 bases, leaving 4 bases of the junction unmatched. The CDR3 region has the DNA TGTGCCAGCAGTGAAAGGGGGCTCATCAATGAGCAGTTCTTC. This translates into CASSERGLINEQFF.

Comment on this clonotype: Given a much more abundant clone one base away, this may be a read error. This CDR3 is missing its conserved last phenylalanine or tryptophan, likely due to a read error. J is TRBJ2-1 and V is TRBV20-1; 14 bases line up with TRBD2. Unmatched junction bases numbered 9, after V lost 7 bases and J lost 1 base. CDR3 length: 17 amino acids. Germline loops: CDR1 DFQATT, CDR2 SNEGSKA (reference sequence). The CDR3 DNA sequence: TGCAGTGTCCTAGGGACTAGCGGGAGAGGGTCCTACAATGAGCAGTTCTAC. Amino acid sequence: CSVLGTSGRGSYNEQFY.

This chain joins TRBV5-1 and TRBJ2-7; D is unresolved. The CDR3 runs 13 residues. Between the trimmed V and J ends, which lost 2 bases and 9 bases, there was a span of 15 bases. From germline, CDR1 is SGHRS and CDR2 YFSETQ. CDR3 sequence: CASSFLPQAGQYF. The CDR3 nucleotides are TGCGCCAGCAGCTTCTTGCCGCAGGCTGGGCAGTACTTC.

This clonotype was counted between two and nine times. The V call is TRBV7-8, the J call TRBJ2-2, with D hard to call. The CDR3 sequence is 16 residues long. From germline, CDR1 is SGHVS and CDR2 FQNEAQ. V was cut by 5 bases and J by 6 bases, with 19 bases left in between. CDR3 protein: CASSAAPGSLPGELFF. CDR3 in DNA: TGTGCCAGCAGCGCAGCGCCCGGGTCCCTCCCCGGGGAGCTGTTTTTT.

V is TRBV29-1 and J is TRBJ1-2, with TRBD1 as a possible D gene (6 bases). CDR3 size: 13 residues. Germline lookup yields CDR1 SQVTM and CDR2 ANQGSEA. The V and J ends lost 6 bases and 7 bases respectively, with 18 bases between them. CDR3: CSVGGGAFSGYTF. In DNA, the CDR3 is TGCAGCGTCGGAGGGGGGGCATTTAGTGGCTACACCTTC.

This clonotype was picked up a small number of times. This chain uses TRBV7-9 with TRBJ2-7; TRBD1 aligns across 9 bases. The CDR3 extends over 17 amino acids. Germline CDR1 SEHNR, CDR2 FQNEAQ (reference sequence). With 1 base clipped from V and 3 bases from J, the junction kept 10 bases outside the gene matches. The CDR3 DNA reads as TGTGCCAGCAGCTTAGACCCGGGACAGGGAGGCCACTACGAGCAGTACTTC. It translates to CASSLDPGQGGHYEQYF.

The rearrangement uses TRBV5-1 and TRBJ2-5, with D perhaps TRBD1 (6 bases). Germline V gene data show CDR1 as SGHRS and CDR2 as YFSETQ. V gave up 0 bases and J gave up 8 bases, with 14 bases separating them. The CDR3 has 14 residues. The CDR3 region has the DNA TGCGCCAGCAGCTTGGAAGACAGGTCAACAACCCAGTACTTC. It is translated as CASSLEDRSTTQYF.

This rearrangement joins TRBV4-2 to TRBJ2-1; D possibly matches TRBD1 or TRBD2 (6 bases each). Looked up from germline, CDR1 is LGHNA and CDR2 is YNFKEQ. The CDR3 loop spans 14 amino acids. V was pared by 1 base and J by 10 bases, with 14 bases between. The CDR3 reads CASSQAGATREQFF. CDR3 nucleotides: TGTGCCAGCAGCCAAGCGGGGGCGACGAGGGAGCAGTTCTTC.